This TCR beta chain was sequenced for a study of T cell responses to AZD1222 COVID-19 vaccine. Clones were read by immunoSEQ multiplex PCR, and TCRdb kept only the in-frame ones, dropping some. The table includes approximately 150,000 clones, approximately 94% detected once. As for this clone: Its antigen is not known.

CDR3 length equals 15 residues. Germline V gene sequence: CDR1 SGHRS, CDR2 YFSETQ. V lost 0 bases, J lost 2 bases, and 12 bases lay in between. Study-wide findings and caveats: Seropositive status at baseline applied to only 6 or 7 AZD1222 recipients.

The chain employs TRBV5-1 and TRBJ2-7, with D possibly being TRBD2 (6 bases). The input for sequencing was peripheral blood, taken on day 0 of AZD1222 vaccination. The sequence was collected from an adult in good health. CDR3 DNA sequence: TGCGCCAGCAGCTTGGGTGCTAGCGAAACCTACGAGCAGTACTTC. Encoded protein: CASSLGASETYEQYF.